What follows describes a single T cell receptor (beta chain). The data were taken from a study of blood T cell repertoires in COVID-19. Background on the study: Acute and convalescent COVID-19 specimens originated in the United States, Italy and Spain. PBMCs, B-cell-depleted T cells, or T cells provided the cDNA or gDNA that made up the material.

Methods used by the authors: For nucleated cells, counts were estimated from reference gene primer amplification. Repertoires were generated with immunoSEQ multiplex PCR, while TCRdb's copy carries only in-frame clones and drops some. V, J and clone size derive from that table, while D and trimming were established from the DNA sequence. Of some 110,000 clones in the sample, about four fifths are singletons; the top ten hold 16%. Trimming removed 0 bases from V and 9 bases from J; junction bases left unmatched: 7. Germline CDR1 and CDR2: ENHRY and SYGVKD. CDR3 size: 15 residues. Specimen: peripheral blood. This rearrangement joins TRBV10-3 to TRBJ2-1; 8 positions agree with TRBD2. The sequence was obtained from a man between 60 and 70 years old with active or convalescent COVID-19. The CDR3 reads CAISESGRESVEQFF. The CDR3 bases are TGTGCCATCAGTGAGTCCGGGAGGGAGAGTGTTGAGCAGTTCTTC.